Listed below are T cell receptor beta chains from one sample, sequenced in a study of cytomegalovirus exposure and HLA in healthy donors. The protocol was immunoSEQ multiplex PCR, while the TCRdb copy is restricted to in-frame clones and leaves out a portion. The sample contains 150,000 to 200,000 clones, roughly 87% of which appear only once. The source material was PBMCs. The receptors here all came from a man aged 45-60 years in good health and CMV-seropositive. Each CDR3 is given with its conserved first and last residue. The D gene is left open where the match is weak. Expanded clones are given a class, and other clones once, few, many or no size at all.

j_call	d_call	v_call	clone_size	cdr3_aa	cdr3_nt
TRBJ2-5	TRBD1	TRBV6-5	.	CASSYSSRGQETQYF	TGTGCCAGCAGTTACTCATCCAGGGGGCAAGAGACCCAGTACTTC
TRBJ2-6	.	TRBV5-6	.	CASRLSGANVLTF	TGTGCCAGCAGACTCTCTGGGGCCAACGTCCTGACTTTC
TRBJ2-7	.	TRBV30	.	CAWSLDYEQYF	TGTGCCTGGAGTTTAGACTACGAGCAGTACTTC
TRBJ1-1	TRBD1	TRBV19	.	CASSMVDRVVTEAFF	TGTGCCAGTAGTATGGTGGACAGGGTTGTCACTGAAGCTTTCTTT
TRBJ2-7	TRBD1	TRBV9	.	CASGTGTGSYEQYF	TGTGCCAGCGGGACCGGGACAGGGAGTTACGAGCAGTACTTC
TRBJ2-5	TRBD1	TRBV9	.	CASSGNRGQQETQYF	TGTGCCAGCAGCGGCAACAGGGGGCAACAAGAGACCCAGTACTTC
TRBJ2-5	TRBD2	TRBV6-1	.	CASSPRLADRETQYF	TGTGCCAGCAGTCCCCGACTAGCTGATAGGGAGACCCAGTACTTC
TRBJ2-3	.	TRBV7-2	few	CASSFYLSGGDTQYF	TGTGCCAGCAGCTTTTACCTCTCGGGCGGGGATACGCAGTATTTT
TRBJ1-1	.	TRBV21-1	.	CASSKEAQRNTEAFF	TGTGCCAGCAGCAAAGAAGCGCAGAGGAACACTGAAGCTTTCTTT
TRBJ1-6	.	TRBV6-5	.	CASMLGRDNSPLHF	TGTGCCAGCATGTTGGGCAGGGATAATTCACCCCTCCACTTT
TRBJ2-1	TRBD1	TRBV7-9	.	CASSQQGNEQFF	TGTGCCAGCAGCCAACAGGGGAATGAGCAGTTCTTC
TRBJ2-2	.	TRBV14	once	CASSQDWGDTGELFF	TGTGCCAGCAGCCAAGATTGGGGGGACACCGGGGAGCTGTTTTTT
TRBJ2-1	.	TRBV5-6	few	CASSARLVTYNEQFF	TGTGCCAGCAGCGCCCGACTAGTTACCTACAATGAGCAGTTCTTC
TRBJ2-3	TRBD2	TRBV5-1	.	CASSGLAGGFTDTQYF	TGCGCCAGCAGCGGACTAGCGGGGGGATTCACAGATACGCAGTATTTT
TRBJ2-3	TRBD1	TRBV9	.	CASSFSTGLGLTDTQYF	TGTGCCAGCAGCTTTTCGACAGGGCTCGGCCTCACAGATACGCAGTATTTT
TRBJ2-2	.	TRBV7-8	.	CASSFLSQGHRNTGELFF	TGTGCCAGCAGCTTCCTCTCCCAGGGGCACCGGAACACCGGGGAGCTGTTTTTT
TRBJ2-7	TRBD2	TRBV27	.	CASSPRGTSGYEQYF	TGTGCCAGCAGTCCCCGTGGGACTAGCGGCTACGAGCAGTACTTC
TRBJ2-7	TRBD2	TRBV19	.	CASSLTSASYEQYF	TGTGCCAGTAGCTTGACTAGCGCCTCCTACGAGCAGTACTTC
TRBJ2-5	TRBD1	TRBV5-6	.	CASQAWARQGTKETQYF	TGTGCCAGCCAAGCTTGGGCCCGACAGGGGACCAAAGAGACCCAGTACTTC
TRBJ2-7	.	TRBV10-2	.	CASKISGIYEQYF	TGCGCCAGCAAAATCAGCGGAATCTACGAGCAGTACTTC
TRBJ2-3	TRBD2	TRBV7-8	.	CASSSPGLVVRTQYF	TGTGCCAGCAGCTCACCGGGACTAGTTGTACGTACGCAGTATTTT
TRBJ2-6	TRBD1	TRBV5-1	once	CASSTARQGAHGANVLTF	TGCGCCAGCAGCACGGCGCGACAGGGGGCGCACGGGGCCAACGTCCTGACTTTC
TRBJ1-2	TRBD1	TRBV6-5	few	CASSVRDRWDYGYTF	TGTGCCAGCAGTGTACGGGACAGGTGGGACTATGGCTACACCTTC
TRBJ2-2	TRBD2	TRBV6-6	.	CASSYSGGGLALLFF	TGTGCCAGCAGTTACTCGGGGGGGGGACTAGCCCTGCTGTTTTTT
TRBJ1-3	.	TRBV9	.	CASSPTGGMSSGNTIYF	TGTGCCAGCAGCCCGACGGGAGGGATGAGCTCTGGAAACACCATATATTTT
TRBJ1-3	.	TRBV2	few	CASQRGAAGNTIYF	TGTGCCTCCCAACGGGGGGCGGCGGGAAACACCATATATTTT
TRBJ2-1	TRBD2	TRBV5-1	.	CASSLVASGRPSLEQFF	TGCGCCAGCAGCTTGGTCGCTAGCGGGAGGCCGTCCCTTGAGCAGTTCTTC
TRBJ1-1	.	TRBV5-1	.	CASSLGGQNTEAFF	TGCGCCAGCAGCTTAGGGGGACAGAACACTGAAGCTTTCTTT
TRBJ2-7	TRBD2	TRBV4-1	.	CASSQGGGLAYEQYF	TGCGCCAGCAGCCAGGGGGGGGGATTAGCCTACGAGCAGTACTTC